This T cell receptor (beta chain) was sequenced for a study of CXCR3-negative and CXCR3-positive naive CD8 T cells. The overall study: A total of about 130 million TRB reads was generated, with about 1.5 +/- 0.3 million per library. Whole-study findings and limits: Relative to memory CD8+ cells, whose diversity was much lower, both naive subsets had comparably high diversity. TRB CDR3 hydrophobicity was greater in CXCR3-positive naive cells than in CXCR3-negative naive cells. Cryopreservation partially lowered CXCR3 expression, so most assays used fresh PBMCs.

Naive CD8+ T cells displayed a CD45RO-CCR7+CD27+CD95- phenotype. Through 5' RACE with UMI labels, the TRB cDNA libraries were prepared. One entry per CDR3 protein, without DNA, is what TCRdb gives after re-calling the 5' RACE reads. This table holds thousands of distinct CDR3 sequences. About this clonotype: Its antigen is undetermined.

This CDR3 is built from 16 residues. The germline gives CDR1 SGHRS, CDR2 YFSETQ. Sequencing was carried out using naive CXCR3+ CD8+ T cells from blood. As to subset: CD45RO-CCR7+CD27+CD95- naive CD8+ T cells expressing CXCR3 (TNR3+). The TCR sequence derives from a human donor in good health. Some clones in this sample may be carry-over from other donors' samples. V and J are TRBV5-1 and TRBJ2-5; TCRdb gives TRBD2 as the D gene, but with no DNA this cannot be confirmed. CDR3 amino acids: CASSTVASGPQETQYF.